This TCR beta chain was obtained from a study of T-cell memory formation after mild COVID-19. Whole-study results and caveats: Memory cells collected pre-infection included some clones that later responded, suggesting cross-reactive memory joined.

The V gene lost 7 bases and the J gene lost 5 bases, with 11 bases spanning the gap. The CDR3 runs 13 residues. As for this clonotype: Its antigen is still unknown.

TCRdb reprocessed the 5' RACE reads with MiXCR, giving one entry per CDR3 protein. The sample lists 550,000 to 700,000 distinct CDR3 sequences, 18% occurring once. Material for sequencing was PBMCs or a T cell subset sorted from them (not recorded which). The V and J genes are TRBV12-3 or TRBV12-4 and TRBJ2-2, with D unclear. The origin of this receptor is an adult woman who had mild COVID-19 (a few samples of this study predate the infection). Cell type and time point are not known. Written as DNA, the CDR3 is TGTGCCAGCAACCCATGGGTGACCGGGGAGCTGTTTTTT. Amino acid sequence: CASNPWVTGELFF.